This T cell receptor beta chain originates from a study of shared clonotypes between healthy human individuals. Once extracted for a subset, genomic DNA was divided evenly among several immunoSEQ plates. TCRdb keeps only in-frame clones here, not all; method: immunoSEQ multiplex PCR. The sample records 2.3 million or so clones, approximately 93% being singletons. Germline V gives CDR1 MDHEN, CDR2 SYDVKM. V lost 7 bases to trimming and J lost 3 bases, with 17 bases between them. CDR3 length: 15 amino acids. J is TRBJ2-3 and V is TRBV28; no clear D gene. Sequencing used naive CD4+ T cells from PBMCs. Subset indicated: CD45RA+ positively selected. The sequence came from a man younger than 35 in good health. Some clones in this sample may be carry-over from other donors' samples. CDR3 amino acids: CASTPARLTTDTQYF. DNA of the CDR3: TGTGCCAGCACCCCGGCCCGATTGACTACAGATACGCAGTATTTT.